This paragraph covers one T cell receptor beta chain sequence. The antigen remains undetermined. This sample was included in a study of CD8 T cells in ankylosing spondylitis. Study conclusions and caveats: Earlier reports found some motif variants in synovial fluid and blood in reactive arthritis. Seemingly distinctive of ankylosing spondylitis blood was a TCR beta motif formed by eight highly homologous variants.

Libraries for TCR beta were made by quantitative 5'-RACE with molecular barcodes. TCRdb passed the 5' RACE reads through MiXCR, listing each CDR3 protein once. This table has fewer than 25,000 distinct CDR3 sequences, 10% to 15% appearing once. This CDR3 comprises 17 residues. Germline V gene data show CDR1 as SGDLS and CDR2 as YYNGEE. V shed 2 bases and J 3 bases; nucleotides not matched to a gene: 9. The rearrangement joins TRBV9 to TRBJ2-3; 10 positions match TRBD2. The TCR was taken from a male donor with ankylosing spondylitis or in good health (not recorded which). Input material: blood. Here the CDR3 reads CASSVRPASGRTDTQYF. The CDR3, as DNA: TGTGCCAGCAGCGTCAGGCCGGCTAGCGGGAGAACAGATACGCAGTATTTT. The full variable domain, completed using reference TRBV9 and TRBJ2-3, is DSGVTQTPKHLITATGQRVTLRCSPRSGDLSVYWYQQSLDQGLQFLIQYYNGEERAKGNILERFSAQQFPDLHSELNLSSLELGDSALYFCASSVRPASGRTDTQYFGPGTRLTVL.